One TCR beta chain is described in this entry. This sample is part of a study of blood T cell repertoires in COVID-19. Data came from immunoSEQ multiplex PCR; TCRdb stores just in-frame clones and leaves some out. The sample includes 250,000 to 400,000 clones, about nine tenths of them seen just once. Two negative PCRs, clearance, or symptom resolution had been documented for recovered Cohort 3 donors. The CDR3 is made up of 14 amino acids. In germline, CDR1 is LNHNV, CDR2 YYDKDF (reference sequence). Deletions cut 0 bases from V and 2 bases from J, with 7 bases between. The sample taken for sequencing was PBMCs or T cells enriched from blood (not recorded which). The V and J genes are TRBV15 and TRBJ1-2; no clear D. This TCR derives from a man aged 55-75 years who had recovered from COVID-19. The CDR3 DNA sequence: TGTGCCACCAGCAGAGATAGAGTCAACTATGGCTACACCTTC. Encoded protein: CATSRDRVNYGYTF.